Sequencing of this TCR beta chain was carried out in a study of glioma-infiltrating T cells. TCR alpha and beta CDR3 regions were amplified from RNA using iRepertoire nested multiplex PCR. Tissue mRNA or PBMC total RNA, about 90-450 ng, went into one-step reverse transcription and amplification. MiXCR, applied by TCRdb to the multiplex PCR reads, yields one record per CDR3 protein. The sample has 100,000 to 150,000 distinct CDR3 sequences, 20% to 25% seen once. General study findings and limits: Very few CDR3 sequences were shared between tissue and blood. Tissue-blood divergence was below expectation in non-neoplastic patients, above in gliomas.

This clonotype has a handful of counts. Its specificity is not known. CDR1 and CDR2 from the germline V gene are SGHNT and YYREEE (reference sequence). The CDR3 is 15 residues long. V dropped 2 bases and J dropped 2; count of bases not matched to a gene: 6. The receptor was derived from a human donor with low-grade glioma or glioblastoma, undergoing nonglioma brain surgery, or in good health (not recorded which). The rearrangement links TRBV5-4 to TRBJ2-5, with 7 positions matching TRBD1. The sequenced sample was glioma tissue, nonneoplastic brain tissue, or PBMCs (not recorded which). The CDR3 reads CASSFSPGGQETQYF. Written as DNA, the CDR3 is TGTGCCAGCAGCTTCTCCCCAGGGGGACAAGAGACCCAGTACTTC.